The 15 T cell receptor beta chains listed next were all sequenced from one sample in a study of CD8 T cells in ankylosing spondylitis. Points from the study as a whole: What seemed typical of ankylosing spondylitis blood was a TCR beta motif built from 8 or 9 highly homologous variants.

These TCRs' antigens remain unknown. TCRdb called the 5' RACE reads again in MiXCR, with one record for every CDR3 protein. The sample yields about 440,000 distinct CDR3 sequences, 15% to 20% seen once. Sequencing was done on a sample of blood, either unsorted or a sorted T cell fraction (not recorded which). Receptors were obtained from a male donor with ankylosing spondylitis.

The chain uses TRBV20-1 and TRBJ1-2, with D tentatively TRBD1 (5 bases). The germline V and J ends were trimmed by 7 bases and 4 bases, with 22 bases remaining between them. This CDR3 contains 15 residues. Germline CDR1 reads DFQATT; CDR2 reads SNEGSKA (reference sequence). The CDR3 is CSVRGLAGPAYGYTF. CDR3 DNA: TGCAGTGTCAGAGGCTTGGCAGGGCCTGCCTATGGCTACACCTTC.

This clonotype was observed a handful of times. The chain is built from TRBV11-2 and TRBJ2-1; D gene unclear. V lost 1 base and J 8 bases, leaving 15 bases between the germline ends. Germline-derived CDR1 and CDR2 are SGHAT and FQNNGV. The CDR3 is 15 amino acids. The DNA of the CDR3 is TGTGCCAGCAGCTTAGGGGTTAACAACAACGATGAGCAGTTCTTC. Its translation: CASSLGVNNNDEQFF.

This clonotype was observed many times. The chain links TRBV5-1 to TRBJ1-1; maybe TRBD1 (5 bases). Germline-derived CDR1 and CDR2 are SGHRS and YFSETQ. The CDR3 covers 15 residues. The ends were cut back, 0 bases at V and 5 bases at J, with 14 bases in the middle. The CDR3 loop reads CASSLDSSKGTEAFF. CDR3 DNA sequence: TGCGCCAGCAGCTTGGACAGTTCCAAGGGGACTGAAGCTTTCTTT.

This clonotype was seen a handful of times. CDR3 loop: CASSLGDRRLHNEQFF. CDR3 bases: TGTGCCAGCAGTTTGGGGGACAGGCGGCTCCACAATGAGCAGTTCTTC. The chain employs TRBV12-3 or TRBV12-4 and TRBJ2-1; 8 bases agree with TRBD1. The CDR3 contains 16 residues. The V gene end was trimmed by 3 bases and the J gene end by 5 bases; junction bases not matched to a gene: 9.

On this clonotype: One end of the junction varies from germline; a read error may be responsible. The chain combines TRBV20-1 with TRBJ2-6; 7 nucleotides match TRBD2. This CDR3 is 16 amino acids long. CDR1 and CDR2 (germline): DFQATT, SNEGSKA (reference sequence). CDR3 nucleotides: TGCTGTGCTAGAGATGGGGGAGGGTCTGGGGCCAACGTCCTGACTTTC. As protein: CCARDGGGSGANVLTF.

V and J are TRBV12-3 or TRBV12-4 and TRBJ1-6, with D unresolved. CDR3 length: 16 amino acids. Trimming shortened V by 5 bases and J by 0 bases, and 11 bases separated the two germline ends. CDR3 sequence reads: CASSKDGSSYNSPLHF. CDR3 nucleotide sequence: TGTGCCAGCAGTAAGGACGGAAGCTCCTATAATTCACCCCTCCACTTT.

This chain joins TRBV6-5 and TRBJ1-2; the match to TRBD1 covers 10 bases. The germline CDR1 and CDR2 sequences are MNHEY and SVGAGI. The CDR3 runs to 14 residues. The V and J ends lost 4 bases and 7 bases, in that order; junction bases with no gene match: 6. The CDR3 nucleotides are TGTGCCAGCAGTTCCACGACAGGGGGCGGTGGCTACACCTTC. It is translated as CASSSTTGGGGYTF.

The J gene is TRBJ1-1, the V gene TRBV12-3 or TRBV12-4; D is unclear. CDR3 length equals 13 residues. V lost 6 bases and J 6 bases, leaving 14 bases between the germline ends. The CDR3 here is CASRGGYTAEAFF. CDR3 coding DNA: TGTGCCAGCAGGGGCGGATACACGGCTGAAGCTTTCTTT.

This chain joins TRBV7-9 and TRBJ2-1; the D is unclear. V shed 2 bases and J shed 4 bases, with 12 bases lying between them. The CDR3 spans 15 residues. In germline, CDR1 is SEHNR, CDR2 FQNEAQ (reference sequence). The CDR3 DNA reads as TGTGCCAGCAGCTTACCTGGTGGCAGGTACAATGAGCAGTTCTTC. Translation: CASSLPGGRYNEQFF.

This clonotype has a count of ten or more. The CDR3 region has the DNA TGCAGTGCTAGAAGGGGAGAGGTTGAAGCTTTCTTT. Translating it yields CSARRGEVEAFF. V is TRBV20-1 and J is TRBJ1-1; D may be TRBD1 (5 bases). Germline assignment: CDR1 DFQATT and CDR2 SNEGSKA (reference sequence). The CDR3 covers 12 residues. The V end lost 2 bases, the J end lost 7 bases, and 11 bases lay between the germline ends.

This chain uses TRBV5-1 with TRBJ2-7; D may correspond to TRBD1 or TRBD2 (5 bases each). V gave up 4 bases and J gave up 7 bases, with 18 bases separating them. CDR3 length: 14 residues. CDR1 and CDR2 (germline): SGHRS, YFSETQ. This CDR3 reads CASSTGTVVWEQYF. Written as DNA, the CDR3 is TGCGCCAGCAGCACCGGGACGGTGGTTTGGGAGCAGTACTTC.

This clonotype was counted between two and nine times. The chain carries TRBV5-1 and TRBJ2-7, with D perhaps TRBD2 (5 bases). CDR1 and CDR2 from the germline V gene are SGHRS and YFSETQ. This CDR3 spans 16 amino acids. Trimming left V 3 bases short and J 0 bases short, with 16 bases between. CDR3 sequence: CASSYGTPGSSYEQYF. CDR3 DNA sequence: TGCGCCAGCAGCTACGGCACACCGGGGAGCTCCTACGAGCAGTACTTC.

This clonotype was recorded a few times. This chain uses TRBV4-1 with TRBJ1-5; 8 nucleotides align to TRBD1. The V gene end was trimmed by 1 base and the J gene end by 3 bases; junction bases not matched to a gene: 2. Per the germline V gene, CDR1 is MGHRA and CDR2 is YSYEKL. The CDR3 length is 15 residues. CDR3 DNA: TGCGCCAGCAGCCAAGGACAGGGGTTCAATCAGCCCCAGCATTTT. It encodes CASSQGQGFNQPQHF.

The sample holds a few counts of this clonotype. V and J are TRBV6-2 or TRBV6-3 and TRBJ2-7; 15 bases are shared with TRBD2. Germline CDR1 MNHEY, CDR2 SVGEGT. The CDR3 totals 19 residues. V gave up 4 bases and J gave up 7 bases; unmatched junction bases: 17. As DNA, the CDR3 is TGTGCCAGCAGTTTCCTAAGGCCGGGGACTAGCGGGAGGAGAGGAGAGCAGTACTTC. Encoded protein: CASSFLRPGTSGRRGEQYF.

V usage is TRBV7-9 and J usage is TRBJ2-7, with a tentative D call TRBD2 (6 bases). Trimming shortened V by 6 bases and J by 10 bases, and 13 bases separated the two germline ends. CDR1 is SEHNR, CDR2 FQNEAQ, per germline (reference sequence). The CDR3 spans 11 residues. DNA of the CDR3: TGTGCCAGCAGTCCCGGAGGGAACCAGTACTTC. Translating it yields CASSPGGNQYF.